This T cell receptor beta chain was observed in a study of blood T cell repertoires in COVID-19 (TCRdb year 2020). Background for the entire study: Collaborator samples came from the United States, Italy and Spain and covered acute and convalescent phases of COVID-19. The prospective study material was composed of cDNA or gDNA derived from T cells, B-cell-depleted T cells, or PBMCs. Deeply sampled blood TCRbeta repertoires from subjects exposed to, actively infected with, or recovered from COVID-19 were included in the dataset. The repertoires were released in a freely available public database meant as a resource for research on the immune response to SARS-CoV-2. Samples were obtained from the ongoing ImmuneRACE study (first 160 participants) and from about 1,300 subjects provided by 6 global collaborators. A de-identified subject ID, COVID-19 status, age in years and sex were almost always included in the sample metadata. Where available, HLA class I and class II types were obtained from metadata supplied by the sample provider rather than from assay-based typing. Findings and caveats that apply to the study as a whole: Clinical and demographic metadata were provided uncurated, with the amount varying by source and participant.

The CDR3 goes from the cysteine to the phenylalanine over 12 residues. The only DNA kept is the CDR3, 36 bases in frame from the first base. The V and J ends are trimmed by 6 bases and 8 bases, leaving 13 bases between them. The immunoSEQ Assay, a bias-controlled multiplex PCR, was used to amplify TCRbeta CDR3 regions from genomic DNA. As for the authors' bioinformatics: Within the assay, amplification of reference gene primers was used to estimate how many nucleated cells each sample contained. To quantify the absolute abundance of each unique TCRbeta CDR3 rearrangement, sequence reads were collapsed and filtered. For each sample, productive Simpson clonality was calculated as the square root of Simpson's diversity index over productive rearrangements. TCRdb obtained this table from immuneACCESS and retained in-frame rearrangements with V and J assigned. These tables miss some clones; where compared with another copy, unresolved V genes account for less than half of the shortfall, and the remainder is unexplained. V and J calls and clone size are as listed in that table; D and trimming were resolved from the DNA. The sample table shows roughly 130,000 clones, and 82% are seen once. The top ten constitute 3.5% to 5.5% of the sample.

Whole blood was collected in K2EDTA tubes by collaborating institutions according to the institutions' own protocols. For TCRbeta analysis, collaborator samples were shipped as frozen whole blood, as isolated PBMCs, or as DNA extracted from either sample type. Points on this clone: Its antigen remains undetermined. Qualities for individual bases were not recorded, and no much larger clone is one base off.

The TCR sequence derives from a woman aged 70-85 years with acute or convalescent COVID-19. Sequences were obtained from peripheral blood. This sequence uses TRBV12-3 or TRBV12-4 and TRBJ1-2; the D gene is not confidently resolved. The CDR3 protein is CASSQAPGGYTF. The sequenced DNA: TGTGCCAGCAGCCAAGCCCCGGGGGGCTACACCTTC.